This T cell receptor (beta chain) came from a study of CD4 T cells in relation to SARS-CoV-2 and coronaviruses. Repertoires were generated with immunoSEQ multiplex PCR, while TCRdb's copy carries only in-frame clones and drops some. The table lists under 90,000 clones, approximately 95% of them singletons. The unexposed donors gave CD4+ T cells in about 2010-2019, prior to COVID-19. Concerning this clone itself: Its target is unknown.

Study-wide results and limits: Pre-pandemic and post-infection samples never came from the same donor. No crossreactivity against non-spike viral proteins was tested here.

The V end was cut by 0 bases, the J end by 2 bases, with 4 bases between. CDR3 length equals 13 residues. The germline gives CDR1 SGHRS, CDR2 YFSETQ. This clonotype was obtained from a human donor in good health. Sequences were obtained from naive CD4+ T cells from PBMCs. As for subset: naive CD4+ T cells isolated by negative enrichment. This chain connects TRBV5-1 to TRBJ2-3; no clear D gene. DNA of the CDR3: TGCGCCAGCAGCTTGGTTCCCACAGATACGCAGTATTTT. Its translation is CASSLVPTDTQYF.